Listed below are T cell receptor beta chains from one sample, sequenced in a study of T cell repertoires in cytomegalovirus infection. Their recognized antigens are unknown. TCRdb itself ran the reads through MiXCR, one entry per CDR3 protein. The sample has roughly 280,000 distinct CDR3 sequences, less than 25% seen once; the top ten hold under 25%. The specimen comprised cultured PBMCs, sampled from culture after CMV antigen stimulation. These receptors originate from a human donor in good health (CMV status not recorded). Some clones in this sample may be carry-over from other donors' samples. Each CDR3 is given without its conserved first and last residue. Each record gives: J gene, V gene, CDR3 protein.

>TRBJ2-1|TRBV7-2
ASTLAGGIAPYNEQF
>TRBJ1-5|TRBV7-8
ASSFGGGGGNQPQH
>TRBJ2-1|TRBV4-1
ASSQGAGQSYNEQF
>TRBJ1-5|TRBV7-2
ASSLNLRGRNQPQH
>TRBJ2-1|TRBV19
ASSPDVGRLRGQF
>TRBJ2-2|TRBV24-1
ATSDPTGKRHGELF
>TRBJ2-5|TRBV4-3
ASSQDIGAGEGETQY
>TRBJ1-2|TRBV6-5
ASSPLGSNYGYT
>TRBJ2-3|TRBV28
ASSPPGQGEDTQY
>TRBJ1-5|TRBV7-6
ASSPFPGAVSNQPQH
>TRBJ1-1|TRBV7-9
ASSQRAQNTEAF
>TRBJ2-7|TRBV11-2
ASSHTGERY
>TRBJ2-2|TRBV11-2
ASRGGSDTGELF
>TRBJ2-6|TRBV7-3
ASSFHQTRTGANVLT
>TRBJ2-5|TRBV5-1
ASSLGISINQETQY
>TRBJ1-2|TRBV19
ASSIWRGIGYGYT
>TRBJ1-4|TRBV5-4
ASSLSAFDEKLF
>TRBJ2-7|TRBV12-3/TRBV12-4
ASSGVTKATYEQY
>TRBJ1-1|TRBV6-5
ASGVDGGTEAF
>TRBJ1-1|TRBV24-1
ATQDDGPDTEAF
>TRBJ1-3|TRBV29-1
SVEVGSPSSGNTIY
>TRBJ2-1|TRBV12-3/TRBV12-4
ASSFLSGNGNEQF
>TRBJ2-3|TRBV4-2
ASSLPGLAGGDTQY
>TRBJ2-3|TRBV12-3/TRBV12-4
ASSSGGLDTQY
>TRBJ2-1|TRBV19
ASSIVAGASNEQF
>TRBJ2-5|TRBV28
ASSSGLWRNQETQY
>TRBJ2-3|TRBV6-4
ASSQGSTDTQY
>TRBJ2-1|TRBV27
ASSTLTSGVYNEQF
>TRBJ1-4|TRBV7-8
ASSLNSPTTNEKLF
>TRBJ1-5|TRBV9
ASSVENTGPQH
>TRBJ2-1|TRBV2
ASRNEGVLYEQF
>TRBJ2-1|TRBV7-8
ASSPRRTGTSGRSSYNEQF
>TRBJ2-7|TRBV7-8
ASSLFQVYEQY
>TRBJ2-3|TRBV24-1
ATSDSGGSTDTQY
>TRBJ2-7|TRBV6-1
ASSGTGGAEQY
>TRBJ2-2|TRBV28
ASSPPGLGVIGELF
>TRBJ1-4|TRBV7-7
ASSPERGEKLF
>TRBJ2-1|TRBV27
ASWWSSGNEQF
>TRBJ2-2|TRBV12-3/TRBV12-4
ASSRTSGSAGELF
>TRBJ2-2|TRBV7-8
ASTKTTGGHTGELF
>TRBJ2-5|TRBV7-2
ASSLVLAGETQY
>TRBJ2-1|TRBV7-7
ASSPILGSVHEQF
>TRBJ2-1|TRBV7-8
ASSPDRLAAYNEQF
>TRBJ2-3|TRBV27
ASSPTGLAGSGTDTQY
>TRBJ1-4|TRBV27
ASSLQGASEKLF
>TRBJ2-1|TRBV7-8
ASSLVAGGSYNEQF
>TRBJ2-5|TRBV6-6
ASSDTGGEETQY
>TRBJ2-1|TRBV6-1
ATSSPGLAYEQF